The text below deals with one T cell receptor beta chain. The clone's antigen remains unknown. Per-base qualities were not stored, and no clone one base away is much larger. This specimen belongs to a study of T cells in Graves' hyperthyroidism and ophthalmopathy (dated by TCRdb to between 2017 and 2020). Study-wide context: Peripheral blood was collected at initial diagnosis, before any treatment. An independent validation cohort of under 20 hyperthyroidism patients and about 16 patients who later progressed to ophthalmopathy tested prospective prediction of ophthalmopathy. After sampling, hyperthyroidism patients received methimazole starting at 30 mg daily, and ophthalmopathy patients received high-dose intravenous methylprednisolone. In addition, the study compared T-cell repertoires in thyroid tissue and in blood from a handful of Graves' hyperthyroidism patients. For training and testing, the 110 or so patients in the discovery cohort were randomly divided in a 7:3 ratio. To identify distinguishing TCR V-J signatures, a discovery cohort of 100 patients was used, comprising 43 with Graves' ophthalmopathy and around 57 with stable Graves' hyperthyroidism. TCR Vbeta CDR3 sequencing of around 130 peripheral blood samples (over 40 ophthalmopathy, about 75 hyperthyroidism and roughly 17 progressor patients) is reported in the paper. Overall study outcomes, separate from this receptor: In validation, the model predicted progression to ophthalmopathy with roughly 70% sensitivity and about 73% specificity, a median of about 6.7 months before onset. Sample size was not statistically predetermined, and investigators were not blinded to group allocation. A 13 V-J signature model separated ophthalmopathy from stable hyperthyroidism, with nearly 90% sensitivity and about 81% specificity in cross-validation and 80%/75% in testing. Most expanded thyroid clonotypes (frequency above 0.001) were also detected in blood, suggesting blood repertoires may reflect thyroid immune responses.

TCR beta CDR3 regions were amplified from RNA transcripts. The first round of RT-PCR for the TCR CDR3 was performed with the HTBI primer set and the Qiagen OneStep RT-PCR kit. A second multiplex PCR round built the libraries, followed by size selection and purification. The libraries were sequenced on an Illumina HiSeq2000 using paired-end 100 bp reads. As for the authors' bioinformatics: SOAPnuke was used to process the raw data, with reads discarded if the reads contained adapters or uncalled bases, had a mean Phred below 15, or lacked an exact constant-primer or identifier match. COPE v1.2.5 was used to merge high-quality paired reads, and clonotypes were defined as unique nucleotide sequences. Clonotypes were aligned to IMGT TRBV, TRBD and TRBJ reference segments using MiTCR v1.1. The analysis included only V-J combinations with a frequency above 0.0001, which together covered 99% to 99.2% of the repertoires. The TCS score was defined as the ratio of F50 (clonal expansion) to E x V (chaos), calculated using BLOSUM62-based TCRdist between CDR3 peptides within each V-J. Welch's t-statistics and random forest reduced 500 to 650 V-J features to 13, which were used in a naive Bayes classifier (R e1071). In TCRdb, the public reads were trimmed at Q25 with fastp and aligned with MiXCR, with productive beta chains retained. Every distinct CDR3 protein forms one entry, paired with its most common genes and DNA. What appears here as the V and J calls and clone size reflects TCRdb's work, not the paper's. The sample table lists roughly 250,000 distinct CDR3 sequences, around 22% of them with a count of one. Under 65% of the sample lies in the top ten.

Ophthalmopathy patients had moderately to severely active disease, with a Clinical Activity Score of 3 or more, a NOSPECS grade of 4 or more, and a disease duration of less than 3 months. Any patient with an uncontrolled infection, another autoimmune disease, pregnancy or lactation was excluded. Diagnoses were based on clinical symptoms, serum thyroxine and TRAb, thyroid ultrasound and orbital computed tomography. PBMCs were isolated from 8 to 10 ml of fresh peripheral blood by Ficoll-Paque density gradient centrifugation. Trizol reagent was used to extract total RNA, and RNA quality was then checked on an Agilent 2100 Bioanalyzer. The CDR3 goes from the cysteine to the phenylalanine over 14 residues. Only the CDR3 region is kept as DNA, spanning 42 bases read in frame from base 1. Trimming at the junction amounts to 7 bases on V and 5 bases on J, and the germline ends lie 17 bases apart.

The rearrangement joined TRBV12-3 or TRBV12-4 to TRBJ1-1, and perhaps TRBD1 as D gene, on 6 matching bases. The TCR sequence derives from a man younger than 40 with Graves' ophthalmopathy. Specimen: blood. The nucleotides read TGTGCCAGCAACCCACAGGGAGTTAGGACTGAAGCTTTCTTT. Translated, it reads CASNPQGVRTEAFF.